The present T cell receptor (beta chain) was sequenced within a study of cytomegalovirus exposure and HLA in healthy donors. Only in-frame clones appear in the TCRdb table, and some are missing; sequencing was by immunoSEQ multiplex PCR. The sample lists 200,000 or so clones; more than 80% were seen once. Study outcomes and limitations: Cytomegalovirus association was listed for 164 TCR beta chains.

Note on this clone: Its antigen remains unidentified.

Germline-derived CDR1 and CDR2 are MDHEN and SYDVKM. V lost 5 bases and J lost 7; bases outside the gene matches: 16. The CDR3 covers 16 residues. What was sequenced was PBMCs. V and J are TRBV28 and TRBJ2-7; TRBD2 aligns across 8 bases. The TCR was taken from a man younger than 35 in good health and CMV-seropositive. Written as DNA, the CDR3 is TGTGCCAGCAGTCCCCCTGGGGGCGGGAGGTCGTATGAGCAGTACTTC. It yields the protein CASSPPGGGRSYEQYF.